The 24 T cell receptor beta chains below were found in one sample sequenced in a study of shared clonotypes between healthy human individuals (dated by TCRdb to 2018 to 2020). Library creation used the immunoSEQ multiplex PCR assay. Held by TCRdb, this immuneACCESS table contains in-frame sequences only and omits some clones. Under half of the omission traces to an unresolved V gene where checked; the cause of the rest is unknown. Present in this sample are about 1.1 million clones, roughly 80% of which were seen just once. Clones ranked in the top ten supply more than 0.85% of the sample. The specimen was memory CD4+ T cells from PBMCs. In light of the paper, this sample's cell subset or site label describes: CD45RA-negative fraction. All receptors derive from a man aged 18 to 29 in good health. Some clones in this sample may be carry-over from other donors' samples.

J is TRBJ1-3 and V is TRBV9; D is undetermined. From germline, CDR1 is SGDLS and CDR2 YYNGEE. V gave up 5 bases and J gave up 1 base, with 10 bases separating them. This CDR3 spans 14 amino acids. The CDR3 DNA follows: TGTGCCAGCAGTTCTCCCGATTCTGGAAACACCATATATTTT. As protein: CASSSPDSGNTIYF.

The V gene is TRBV2, the J gene TRBJ2-5; D is unclear. Trimming shortened V by 5 bases and J by 3 bases, and 10 bases separated the two germline ends. The CDR3 has 13 amino acids. Germline loops: CDR1 SNHLY, CDR2 FYNNEI. CDR3 amino acids: CASSPRREETQYF. In DNA form, the CDR3 reads TGTGCCAGCAGTCCCAGACGGGAAGAGACCCAGTACTTC.

CDR3 region: CASSAGGGSYNEQFF. The CDR3 DNA reads TGTGCCAGCAGCGCGGGGGGAGGGTCCTACAATGAGCAGTTCTTC. The gene calls are TRBV5-5 and TRBJ2-1, with 8 bases identical to TRBD2. The CDR3 length is 15 residues. J gave up 1 base and V 4 bases, and 4 bases lay outside the gene matches. Germline V gives CDR1 SGHKS, CDR2 YYEKEE (reference sequence).

The rearrangement links TRBV19 to TRBJ2-4, with 10 positions matching TRBD1. This CDR3 spans 16 amino acids. Germline CDR1 reads LNHDA; CDR2 reads SQIVND (reference sequence). V was clipped by 4 bases and J by 1 base; unmatched bases: 4. The DNA for the CDR3 is TGTGCCAGTAGTAAGAGACAGGGGGCGGCCAAAAACATTCAGTACTTC. Protein product: CASSKRQGAAKNIQYF. The whole variable domain, remainder taken from reference TRBV19 and TRBJ2-4, is DGGITQSPKYLFRKEGQNVTLSCEQNLNHDAMYWYRQDPGQGLRLIYYSQIVNDFQKGDIAEGYSVSREKKESFPLTVTSAQKNPTAFYLCASSKRQGAAKNIQYFGAGTRLSVL.

The chain employs TRBV2 and TRBJ2-7; 7 bases line up with TRBD1. Germline trimming cut 3 bases from V and 3 bases from J; bases unmatched to any gene: 5. Germline values: CDR1 SNHLY, CDR2 FYNNEI. The CDR3 extends over 14 amino acids. DNA of the CDR3: TGTGCCAGCAGTGATCAGGGACAGTTCTACGAGCAGTACTTC. Its translation is CASSDQGQFYEQYF.

V and J are TRBV9 and TRBJ2-1; possibly TRBD1 for D (6 bases). The CDR3 has 15 amino acids. Trimming removed 4 bases at V and 0 bases at J, with 11 bases between. From germline, CDR1 is SGDLS and CDR2 YYNGEE. The CDR3: CASSTEGDSYNEQFF. The CDR3 nucleotides read TGTGCCAGCAGCACCGAGGGGGACTCCTACAATGAGCAGTTCTTC.

This rearrangement joins TRBV4-2 to TRBJ2-3; D tentatively reads TRBD1 or TRBD2 (6 bases each). This CDR3 contains 13 residues. Trimming cost V 4 bases and J 6 bases, with 11 bases left between them. CDR1 is LGHNA and CDR2 is YNFKEQ in the germline V gene. The CDR3 region is CASSRGATDTQYF. In DNA form, the CDR3 reads TGTGCCAGCAGCCGGGGGGCGACGGATACGCAGTATTTT.

The V gene is TRBV5-4, the J gene TRBJ2-1, with 10 bases matching TRBD1. CDR1 and CDR2 (germline): SGHNT, YYREEE (reference sequence). CDR3 length equals 15 residues. The V and J ends lost 3 bases and 8 bases, in that order; junction bases with no gene match: 8. This CDR3 reads CASSSMGTGDDEQFF. CDR3 DNA: TGTGCCAGCAGCTCGATGGGGACAGGGGACGATGAGCAGTTCTTC.

The genes are TRBV28 and TRBJ1-5; 7 nucleotides agree with TRBD1. After removal of 3 bases from V and 4 bases from J, the junction contained 9 bases not matched to a gene. Germline lookup yields CDR1 MDHEN and CDR2 SYDVKM. The CDR3 is 16 residues long. The CDR3 nucleotides read TGTGCCAGCAGTTTCCGGGACAGCCAACGTAATCAGCCCCAGCATTTT. Translating gives CASSFRDSQRNQPQHF.

The chain is built from TRBV5-1 and TRBJ2-5; the D gene is possibly TRBD2 (5 bases). From germline, CDR1 is SGHRS and CDR2 YFSETQ. The CDR3 covers 16 residues. Trimming shortened V by 4 bases and J by 4 bases, and 20 bases separated the two germline ends. The CDR3, as DNA: TGCGCCAGCAGCAGCACCCCAATGAGGGTGGCAGAGACCCAGTACTTC. Amino acids: CASSSTPMRVAETQYF.

On this clone itself: The sample carries other DNA sequences with the same CDR3. CDR3 loop: CASSPLAGTEAFF. CDR3 in DNA: TGTGCCAGCAGCCCTCTGGCAGGGACTGAAGCTTTCTTT. The chain carries TRBV9 and TRBJ1-1, with D perhaps matching TRBD1 (5 bases). Trimming pared 4 bases from V and 5 bases from J, leaving 12 bases between. CDR3 size: 13 residues. Germline assignment: CDR1 SGDLS and CDR2 YYNGEE.

Ten or more counts support this clone. The rearrangement links TRBV30 to TRBJ2-4; no definite D call. Per germline, CDR1 GTSNPN and CDR2 SVGIG (reference sequence). This CDR3 comprises 12 residues. V was pared by 5 bases and J by 6 bases, with 11 bases between. CDR3 sequence: CAWASGLNIQYF. The CDR3 DNA sequence: TGTGCCTGGGCATCAGGCTTAAACATTCAGTACTTC. Looking up the rest from reference TRBV30 and TRBJ2-4 gives the full variable domain: SQTIHQWPATLVQPVGSPLSLECTVEGTSNPNLYWYRQAAGRGLQLLFYSVGIGQISSEVPQNLSASRPQDRQFILSSKKLLLSDSGFYLCAWASGLNIQYFGAGTRLSVL.

This clone was found a few times. This chain joins TRBV29-1 and TRBJ1-5; 8 nucleotides align to TRBD1. The germline V gene has CDR1 SQVTM and CDR2 ANQGSEA. The CDR3 spans 14 residues. V was clipped by 6 bases and J by 0 bases; unmatched bases: 4. The CDR3 region has the DNA TGCAGCGTATGGGACAGGAGTAGCAATCAGCCCCAGCATTTT. Protein: CSVWDRSSNQPQHF.

With regard to this clone: With a far larger clone one base away, a read error is the likely cause. The V gene is TRBV6-1, the J gene TRBJ2-7; 14 nucleotides match TRBD2. This CDR3 is 15 amino acids long. CDR1 is MNHNS, CDR2 SASEGT, per germline. The V gene end was trimmed by 6 bases and the J gene end by 5 bases; junction bases not matched to a gene: 6. The CDR3 DNA reads as TGTGCCAGCAGCGCCGGACTAGCGGGAGGCCACGAGCAGTACTTC. Translated, it gives CASSAGLAGGHEQYF.

The chain combines TRBV4-1 with TRBJ2-5; no clear D. In germline, CDR1 is MGHRA, CDR2 YSYEKL. This CDR3 comprises 14 residues. V lost 0 bases and J 4 bases, leaving 9 bases between the germline ends. CDR3 nucleotides: TGCGCCAGCAGCCAAGATTGGGGATCAGAGACCCAGTACTTC. Residues: CASSQDWGSETQYF.

The chain couples TRBV27 to TRBJ2-7, with D possibly matching TRBD2 (5 bases). Deletions cut 3 bases from V and 0 bases from J, with 6 bases between. Germline V gene data show CDR1 as MNHEY and CDR2 as SMNVEV (reference sequence). The CDR3 spans 13 residues. CDR3 sequence: CASSFSASYEQYF. CDR3 nucleotides: TGTGCCAGCAGTTTTAGCGCCTCCTACGAGCAGTACTTC.

In this sample, this clone turned up a few times. The chain combines TRBV6-5 with TRBJ1-1, with D possibly being TRBD1 (5 bases). The CDR3 totals 13 residues. The germline V and J ends were trimmed by 7 bases and 6 bases, with 15 bases remaining between them. The germline CDR1 and CDR2 sequences are MNHEY and SVGAGI. The CDR3 spells CASTDQGGAEAFF. The CDR3 coding sequence is TGTGCCAGCACCGACCAGGGTGGCGCTGAAGCTTTCTTT.

The rearrangement joins TRBV5-1 to TRBJ2-3; TRBD2 is a possible D gene (5 bases). Deletions cut 0 bases from V and 4 bases from J, with 9 bases between. The germline V gene encodes CDR1 SGHRS and CDR2 YFSETQ. The CDR3 is made up of 14 amino acids. Here the CDR3 reads CASSLGGGADTQYF. The CDR3, as DNA: TGCGCCAGCAGCTTGGGAGGAGGCGCAGATACGCAGTATTTT.

The genes are TRBV5-6 and TRBJ1-4; D may be TRBD1 (5 bases). The CDR3 loop spans 15 amino acids. In germline, CDR1 is SGHDT, CDR2 YYEEEE. Trimming took off 1 base at V and 5 bases at J, with 12 bases between the two ends. The CDR3 is CASSLWGPLNEKLFF. In DNA form, the CDR3 reads TGTGCCAGCAGCTTGTGGGGACCCCTGAATGAAAAACTGTTTTTT.

The V and J genes are TRBV28 and TRBJ2-5, with D maybe TRBD2 (5 bases). CDR1 and CDR2 from the germline V gene are MDHEN and SYDVKM. The CDR3 loop spans 15 amino acids. Deletions cut 6 bases from V and 5 bases from J, with 19 bases between. CDR3 protein: CASSPPGSGKETQYF. CDR3 in DNA: TGTGCCAGCAGCCCCCCCGGATCCGGGAAGGAGACCCAGTACTTC.

This clone was detected a few times. Within the sample, other DNA sequences also encode this same CDR3. The V call is TRBV5-1, the J call TRBJ2-7; 7 nucleotides agree with TRBD1. From germline, CDR1 is SGHRS and CDR2 YFSETQ. Losses at the gene ends were 4 bases for V and 3 bases for J; bases not matched to a gene: 1. There are 12 residues in the CDR3. The CDR3 region is CASSRDSYEQYF. The CDR3 nucleotides read TGCGCCAGCAGCCGGGACAGCTACGAGCAGTACTTC.

This chain joins TRBV18 and TRBJ1-3; D unclear. Germline CDR1 KGHSH, CDR2 LQKENI. The V end was cut by 6 bases, the J end by 0 bases, with 15 bases between. This CDR3 contains 16 residues. CDR3 sequence reads: CASSRFEPSSGNTIYF. The CDR3 nucleotides are TGTGCCAGCTCTCGGTTTGAGCCGAGCTCTGGAAACACCATATATTTT.

The chain links TRBV7-3 to TRBJ1-1, with a tentative D call TRBD1 (5 bases). Trimming left V 4 bases short and J 5 bases short, with 17 bases between. Germline V gene data show CDR1 as SGHTA and CDR2 as FQGTGA. The CDR3 is made up of 15 amino acids. DNA of the CDR3: TGTGCCAGCAGCTCCATCGGGGGTAGTGGGACTGAAGCTTTCTTT. Translation: CASSSIGGSGTEAFF.

This chain links TRBV5-6 with TRBJ1-5; 7 bases are a match to TRBD1. The CDR3 loop spans 13 amino acids. Germline-derived CDR1 and CDR2 are SGHDT and YYEEEE. After removal of 4 bases from V and 10 bases from J, the junction contained 8 bases not matched to a gene. CDR3 DNA: TGTGCCAGCAGCCAGGGACAGCGGGGCCCCCAGCATTTT. It specifies CASSQGQRGPQHF.